The clone carrying this T cell receptor beta chain was counted between two and nine times. At one boundary the junction diverges from the germline segment, which might be a read error. These data belong to a study of blood T cell repertoires in COVID-19. The germline V gene has CDR1 MNHNS and CDR2 SASEGT. There are 14 residues in the CDR3. Generated by immunoSEQ multiplex PCR, the TCRdb table keeps only in-frame clones and is missing some. This table holds about 100,000 clones, around four fifths found once. The sequencing input was peripheral blood. V gene TRBV6-1 combines with J gene TRBJ1-6, with D unclear. This TCR came from a man in his 70s with active or convalescent COVID-19. CDR3 DNA: TGTGCCAGCAGTTTACAGAGGGATAAATCACCCCTCCACTTT. It codes for CASSLQRDKSPLHF.